This T cell receptor beta chain was profiled in a study of blood T cell repertoires in COVID-19. This CDR3 contains 14 residues. The germline V gene encodes CDR1 SGDLS and CDR2 YYNGEE. V dropped 0 bases and J dropped 5; count of bases not matched to a gene: 4. Here immunoSEQ multiplex PCR was the method, and the copy in TCRdb shows in-frame clones only, minus some. The table includes fewer than 200,000 clones, approximately 86% detected once. The source of this sequence is a middle-aged man with active or convalescent COVID-19. The sequencing sample was made of peripheral blood. The rearrangement links TRBV9 to TRBJ2-5, with 7 bases lining up with TRBD2. CDR3 DNA: TGTGCCAGCAGCGTAGGTGGACTAGACGAGACCCAGTACTTC. Its protein product is CASSVGGLDETQYF.